This TCR beta chain was captured in a study of cytomegalovirus exposure and HLA in healthy donors. Findings of the study overall: Available immune exposure information was restricted to CMV serostatus only. Researchers left out some V segments, among them TRBV6-2 and TRBV6-3, as indistinguishable. V- and J-gene trimming of TCR beta was linked (in a later analysis) to a missense DCLRE1C variant. Per published reports, the classifier diagnosed cytomegalovirus status with high specificity and sensitivity.

Remarks on this clone: Its antigen remains unknown.

PCR employed 60 Vbeta and 13 Jbeta primers. This table comes from immunoSEQ multiplex PCR, and its TCRdb copy is limited to in-frame clones, with some not included. This sample's table has approximately 180,000 clones. The CDR3 is 15 residues long. Unmatched junction bases numbered 3, after V lost 1 base and J lost 2 bases. CDR1 is SSHAT, CDR2 FNYEAQ, per germline (reference sequence). The chain recombines TRBV7-7 with TRBJ2-5; 8 bases line up with TRBD1. The sample comprised PBMCs. This receptor was obtained from a man aged 25-45 years in good health and CMV-seronegative. The CDR3 reads CASSLGRGRQETQYF. The CDR3 DNA reads as TGTGCCAGCAGCTTAGGCAGGGGGCGACAAGAGACCCAGTACTTC. Full variable domain (outside the CDR3, taken from reference TRBV7-7 and TRBJ2-5): GAGVSQSPRYKVTKRGQDVTLRCDPISSHATLYWYQQALGQGPEFLTYFNYEAQPDKSGLPSDRFSAERPEGSISTLTIQRTEQRDSAMYRCASSLGRGRQETQYFGPGTRLLVL.